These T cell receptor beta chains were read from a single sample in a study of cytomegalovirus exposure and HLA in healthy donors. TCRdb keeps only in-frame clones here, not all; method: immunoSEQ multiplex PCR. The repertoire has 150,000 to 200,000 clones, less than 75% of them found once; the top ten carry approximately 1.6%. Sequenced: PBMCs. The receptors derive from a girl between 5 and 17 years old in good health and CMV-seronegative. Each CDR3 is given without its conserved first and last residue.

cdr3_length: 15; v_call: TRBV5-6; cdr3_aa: ASSSTTGQGLTGELF
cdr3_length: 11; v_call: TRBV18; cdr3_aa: ASSHRETETQY
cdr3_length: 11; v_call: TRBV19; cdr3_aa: ASSIVAGRALH
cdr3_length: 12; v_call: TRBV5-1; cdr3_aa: ASSLGSGSYEQY
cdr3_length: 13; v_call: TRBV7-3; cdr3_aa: ASSPRQGSPGGYT
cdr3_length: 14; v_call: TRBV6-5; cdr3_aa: ASSYSHVGGYYGYT
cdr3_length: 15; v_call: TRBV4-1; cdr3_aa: ASSQDELPDRGHGYT
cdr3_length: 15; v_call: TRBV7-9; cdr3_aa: ASSLPGRWTNTGELF
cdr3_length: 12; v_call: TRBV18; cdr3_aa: ASSPDSLNSPLH
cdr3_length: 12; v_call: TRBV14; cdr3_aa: ASSLQPANYGYT
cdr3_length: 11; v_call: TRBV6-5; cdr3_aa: ASSRQGEGGYT
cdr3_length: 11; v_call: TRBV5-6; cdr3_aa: ASSSTYQETQY
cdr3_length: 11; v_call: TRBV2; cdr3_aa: ASRGQPNTEAF
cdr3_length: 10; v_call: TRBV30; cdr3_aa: AWSRGQAGYT
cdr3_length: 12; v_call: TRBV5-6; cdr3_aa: ASSLWEGVGGYT
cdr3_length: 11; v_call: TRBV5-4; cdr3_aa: ASSLGGQYEQY
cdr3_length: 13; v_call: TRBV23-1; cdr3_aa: ASSLMDSEDTEAF
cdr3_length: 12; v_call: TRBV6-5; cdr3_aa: ASRNNRENTEAF
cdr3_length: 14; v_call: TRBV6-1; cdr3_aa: ASSGGGLQFRETQY
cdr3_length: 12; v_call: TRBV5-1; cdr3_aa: ASGGQGPYNEQF
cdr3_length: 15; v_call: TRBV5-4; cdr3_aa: ASSPQAGGVGVLGYT
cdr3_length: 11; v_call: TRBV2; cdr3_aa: ASGQQGGNGYT
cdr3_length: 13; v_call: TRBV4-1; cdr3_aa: ASSQDRGLGNTIY
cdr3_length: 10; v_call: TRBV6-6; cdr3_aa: ASSSTGVLAF
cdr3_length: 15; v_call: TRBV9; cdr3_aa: ASSVVGPEPAGNTIY
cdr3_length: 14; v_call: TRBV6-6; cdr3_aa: ASSYSRDSASRGMD
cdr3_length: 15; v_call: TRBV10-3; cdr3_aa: AISLGGGLRMNTEAF
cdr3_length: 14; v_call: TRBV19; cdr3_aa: ASTPRVANLTAEAF
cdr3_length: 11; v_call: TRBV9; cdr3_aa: ASSANSNYGYT
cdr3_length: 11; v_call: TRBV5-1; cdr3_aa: ASSSDSLEKLF
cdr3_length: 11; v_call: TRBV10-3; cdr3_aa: AIKPSGDSEQY